This TCR beta chain came from a study of T cells in localized non-small cell lung cancer. Measured with immunoSEQ multiplex PCR; TCRdb has only the in-frame clones, and not every one. The sample consists of about 52,000 clones, about 87% of them appearing once. Study-wide results and limits: A median about 50 of the top 100 tumor clones appeared in adjacent lung.

Trimming took 5 bases from V and 7 from J; bases not matched to a gene: 3. The V gene's germline CDR1 is SGHNT and CDR2 YENEEA. The CDR3 totals 13 residues. A note on this clone: What it binds is unknown.

Sequencing used PBMCs, obtained before any cancer treatment. The chain uses TRBV11-3 and TRBJ1-3, with TRBD1 identical over 9 bases. This TCR was sampled from a female donor with stage II lung adenocarcinoma. CDR3 DNA sequence: TGTGCCAGCAGCGTGGGACAGGGTAACACCATATATTTT. This translates into CASSVGQGNTIYF.